The T cell receptor beta chain under discussion was sequenced for a study of a mutant IDH1 vaccine in newly diagnosed glioma. Study at large: Patients previously underwent radiotherapy, temozolomide, or both, and most underwent both.

Germline values: CDR1 MNHNS, CDR2 SASEGT. V lost 0 bases to trimming and J lost 5 bases, with 7 bases between them. This CDR3 has 13 residues. Time point specified: week 47, end of study. Topical imiquimod was applied with each vaccine dose, which held 300 ug of mutant IDH1 20-mer peptide. A remark on this clone: Its target is not known.

Measured with immunoSEQ multiplex PCR; TCRdb has only the in-frame clones, and not every one. The sample consists of 56,000 or so clones, approximately 80% of them appearing once. Source: PBMCs, taken from a glioma patient whose treatment included an IDH1 peptide vaccine. The chain uses TRBV6-1 and TRBJ1-1, with D unclear. The TCR sequence derives from a woman aged 40 to 55 with glioma. Some clones in this sample may be carry-over from other donors' samples. CDR3 protein: CASSEARYTEAFF. The CDR3 DNA is TGTGCCAGCAGTGAAGCGCGATATACTGAAGCTTTCTTT.